This T cell receptor (beta chain) emerged from a study of metastatic and nonmetastatic thyroid tumors. The study, taken as a whole, reports: Reported TCR beta diversity, measured in blood and tumor, was significantly higher for malignant thyroid tumors than for benign nodules.

No patient had received any treatment before thyroid surgery. Original methodology: Between-group CDR3 differences, defined by clinicopathological status, yielded a distant-metastasis classifier for papillary thyroid cancer. TCRdb reanalyzed the PCR reads via MiXCR. V and J calls and clone size were set by TCRdb, not the authors. Found here are 40,000 to 50,000 clones, around 10% of them singletons; the top ten hold roughly 9%. V lost 5 bases to trimming and J lost 4 bases; unmatched junction nucleotides: 13. The CDR3 loop spans 16 amino acids. This clone has a count of ten or more. As yet, its antigen is unknown.

The source material was blood. The TCR was taken from a male donor with papillary thyroid cancer or a benign thyroid nodule (not recorded which). Some clones in this sample may be carry-over from other donors' samples. The chain carries TRBV12-3 or TRBV12-4 and TRBJ1-2; 7 bases match TRBD1. The CDR3 nucleotides read TGTGCCAGCAGTACGTTACGAGGGGGCGCGGGCTATGGCTACACCTTC. Its protein is CASSTLRGGAGYGYTF.